The clone carrying this TCR beta chain was seen ten or more times. The antigen remains unidentified. Time point of the sample: longitudinal time-point 1 (baseline). Unsorted libraries used 2 million PBMCs kept at -80 degrees C. CDR3 size: 20 residues. Germline loops: CDR1 SGHRS, CDR2 YFSETQ. V lost 3 bases and J lost 3; bases outside the gene matches: 16. Synthesis of cDNA used 5'RACE (with 10-nucleotide random UMIs). The output of every sequencing run, over 180 million TCR-beta sequences, came from 15-18 subjects. TCRdb reanalysed the 5' RACE reads using MiXCR and keeps one entry per CDR3 protein. Of tens of thousands of distinct CDR3 sequences listed, approximately 13% are singletons. This entry is derived from a study of neurological immune-mediated disorders. General study points: HTLV-1-associated myelopathy had the most TCR clonal expansion, while multiple sclerosis had the least, a level that fell below healthy controls.

The material sequenced was PBMCs. The rearrangement uses TRBV5-1 and TRBJ2-1; 12 positions match TRBD2. The TCR sequence derives from a female donor with HTLV-1-associated myelopathy (HAM/TSP). CDR3 loop: CASSSAGGRGGLAGYNEQFF. The CDR3 DNA follows: TGCGCCAGCAGCTCCGCGGGGGGTAGGGGGGGACTAGCGGGCTACAATGAGCAGTTCTTC.